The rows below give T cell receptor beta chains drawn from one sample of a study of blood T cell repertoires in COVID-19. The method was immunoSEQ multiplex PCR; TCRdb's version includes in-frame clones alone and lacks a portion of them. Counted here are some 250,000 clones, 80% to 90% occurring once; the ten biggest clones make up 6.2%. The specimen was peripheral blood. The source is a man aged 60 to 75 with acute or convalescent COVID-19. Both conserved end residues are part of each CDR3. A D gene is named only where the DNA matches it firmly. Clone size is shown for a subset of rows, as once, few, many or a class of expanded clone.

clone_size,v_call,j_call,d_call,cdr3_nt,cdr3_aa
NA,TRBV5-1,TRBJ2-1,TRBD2,TGCGCCAGCAGCGGGACTAGTCTACTCTACAATGAGCAGTTCTTC,CASSGTSLLYNEQFF
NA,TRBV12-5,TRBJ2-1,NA,TGTGCTAGTTTACGGCCAGGGTACAATGAGCAGTTCTTC,CASLRPGYNEQFF
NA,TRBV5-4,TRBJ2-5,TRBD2,TGTGCCAGCAAACTAGCGGGAGGGCGGGAGACCCAGTACTTC,CASKLAGGRETQYF
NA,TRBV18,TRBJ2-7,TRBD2,TGTGCCAGCTCACCAAGCGGGAGGGCCCGGAACGAGCAGTACTTC,CASSPSGRARNEQYF
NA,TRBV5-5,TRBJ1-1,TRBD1,TGTGCCAGCTCGGGACAGGTGAACACTGAAGCTTTCTTT,CASSGQVNTEAFF
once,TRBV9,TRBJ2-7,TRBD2,TGTGCCAGCAGCTCTAGCGGGGGCCTCTCCTACGAGCAGTACTTC,CASSSSGGLSYEQYF
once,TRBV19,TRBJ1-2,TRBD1,TGTGCCAGTAGCCAGGGGGGCCGATACTATGGCTACACCTTC,CASSQGGRYYGYTF
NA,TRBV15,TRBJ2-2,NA,TGTGCCACCAGCAGAGAGAGCGGGTTAGGCGGGGAGCTGTTTTTT,CATSRESGLGGELFF
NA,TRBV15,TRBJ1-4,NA,TGTGCCACCAGCAGGCCAGGGGTACGGGCTAATGAAAAACTGTTTTTT,CATSRPGVRANEKLFF
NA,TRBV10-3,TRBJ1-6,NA,TGTGCCATCAGGGAGGGCCTTGATAATTCACCCCTCCACTTT,CAIREGLDNSPLHF
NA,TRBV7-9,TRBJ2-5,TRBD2,TGTGCCAGCAGCCCATCTGGTAGCGGGAGTCAAGAGACCCAGTACTTC,CASSPSGSGSQETQYF
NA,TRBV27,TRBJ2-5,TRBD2,TGTGCCAGCATCTCTCACGGTAGCGGGTCAAGTCTGGAGACCCAGTACTTC,CASISHGSGSSLETQYF
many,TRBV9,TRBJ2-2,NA,TGTGCCAGCAGCCCGACAGGGAACACCGGGGAGCTGTTTTTT,CASSPTGNTGELFF